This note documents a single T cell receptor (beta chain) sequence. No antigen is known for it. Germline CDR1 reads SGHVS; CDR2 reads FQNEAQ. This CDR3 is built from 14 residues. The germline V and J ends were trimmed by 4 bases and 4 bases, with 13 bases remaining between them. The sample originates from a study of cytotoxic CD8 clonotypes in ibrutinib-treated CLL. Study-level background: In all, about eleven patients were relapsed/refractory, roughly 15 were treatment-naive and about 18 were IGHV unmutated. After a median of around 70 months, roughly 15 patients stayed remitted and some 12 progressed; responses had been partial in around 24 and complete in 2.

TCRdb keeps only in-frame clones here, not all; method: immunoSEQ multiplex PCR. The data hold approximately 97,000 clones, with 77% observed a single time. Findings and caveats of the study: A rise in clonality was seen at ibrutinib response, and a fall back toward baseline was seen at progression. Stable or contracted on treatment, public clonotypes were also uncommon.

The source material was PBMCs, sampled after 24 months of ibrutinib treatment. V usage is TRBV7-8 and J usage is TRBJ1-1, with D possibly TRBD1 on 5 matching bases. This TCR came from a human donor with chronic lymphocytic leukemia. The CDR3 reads CASSWGGLGTEAFF. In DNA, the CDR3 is TGTGCCAGCAGCTGGGGGGGGTTGGGCACTGAAGCTTTCTTT.